One and the same sample provided the 13 T cell receptor beta chains below, sequenced in a study of T cell repertoires in cytomegalovirus infection. TCRdb independently ran MiXCR on the reads; one entry per CDR3 protein. The table shows fewer than 550,000 distinct CDR3 sequences, with 10% to 12% occurring only once. The sequenced material came from PBMCs. The receptor source for this set is a human donor in good health (CMV status not recorded). Some clones in this sample may be carry-over from other donors' samples.

The chain uses TRBV19 and TRBJ2-7; 7 bases line up with TRBD1. The germline V gene has CDR1 LNHDA and CDR2 SQIVND (reference sequence). This CDR3 contains 19 residues. The J segment lost 2 bases and the V segment lost 1 base, leaving 17 bases of the junction unmatched. The CDR3 sequence: CASSIGGGAQGLPAYEQYF. For the CDR3, the DNA is TGTGCCAGTAGTATAGGCGGTGGGGCACAGGGGCTCCCCGCCTACGAGCAGTACTTC.

In this sample, this clonotype turned up many times. V gene TRBV27 combines with J gene TRBJ2-7, with 8 nucleotides matching TRBD2. J gave up 1 base and V 4 bases, and 6 bases lay outside the gene matches. Per germline, CDR1 MNHEY and CDR2 SMNVEV (reference sequence). The CDR3 runs 15 residues. CDR3 region: CASSSAGGGSYEQYF. The CDR3, as DNA: TGTGCCAGCAGTTCTGCGGGGGGCGGTTCCTACGAGCAGTACTTC.

The V call is TRBV20-1, the J call TRBJ2-2; tentative D call: TRBD1 (6 bases). Trimming took 6 bases from V and 7 from J, leaving 15 bases between them. Germline V gene data show CDR1 as DFQATT and CDR2 as SNEGSKA (reference sequence). This CDR3 contains 13 residues. The CDR3 region is CSARNRAGGELFF. The DNA for the CDR3 is TGCAGTGCGAGAAACAGGGCCGGCGGGGAGCTGTTTTTT.

Ten or more counts support this clonotype. V gene TRBV14 combines with J gene TRBJ2-1, with D hard to call. Trimming removed 1 base from V and 4 bases from J, with 5 bases in between. The germline gives CDR1 SGHDN, CDR2 FVKESK. This CDR3 comprises 13 residues. The CDR3 sequence: CASSQARYNEQFF. Here the CDR3 DNA reads TGTGCCAGCAGCCAAGCAAGGTACAATGAGCAGTTCTTC.

This chain connects TRBV6-6 to TRBJ2-7; 7 nucleotides align to TRBD1. The germline V gene has CDR1 MNHNY and CDR2 SVGAGI (reference sequence). CDR3 length: 14 residues. Trimming removed 7 bases from V and 3 bases from J; junction bases left unmatched: 9. The CDR3 nucleotides read TGTGCCAGCACACAGGGGCATTGGGGCTACGAGCAGTACTTC. It yields the protein CASTQGHWGYEQYF.

This clonotype was recorded many times. This chain uses TRBV12-3 or TRBV12-4 with TRBJ2-2, with 8 bases aligning to TRBD1. The J segment lost 4 bases and the V segment lost 8 bases, leaving 15 bases of the junction unmatched. The CDR3 contains 17 residues. Here the CDR3 DNA reads TGTGCCAGCCGGACGGACAGGGAAGGTTCGACCACCGGGGAGCTGTTTTTT. Its translation: CASRTDREGSTTGELFF.

The table lists this clonotype with many counts. V is TRBV12-3 or TRBV12-4 and J is TRBJ1-4; D might be TRBD1 (6 bases). Trimming took off 2 bases at V and 2 bases at J, with 9 bases between the two ends. This CDR3 region has 15 residues. CDR3 residues: CASSLQGHTNEKLFF. Written as DNA, the CDR3 is TGTGCCAGCAGTTTACAGGGGCACACTAATGAAAAACTGTTTTTT.

CDR3 in DNA: TGCAGCGTTGAAGATCCGCACAGGGGACCCTACAATGAGCAGTTCTTC. As protein: CSVEDPHRGPYNEQFF. The chain recombines TRBV29-1 with TRBJ2-1; 7 bases agree with TRBD1. The CDR3 spans 16 residues. J lost 2 bases, V lost 0 bases, and 7 bases had no gene match. Germline loops: CDR1 SQVTM, CDR2 ANQGSEA.

Many counts were recorded for this clonotype. The chain links TRBV11-3 to TRBJ2-3; D is ambiguous. This CDR3 is 14 amino acids long. Between the trimmed V and J ends, which lost 5 bases and 0 bases, there was a span of 9 bases. CDR1 and CDR2 from the germline V gene are SGHNT and YENEEA. CDR3: CASSQARSTDTQYF. CDR3 nucleotides: TGTGCCAGCAGCCAAGCGAGGAGCACAGATACGCAGTATTTT.

This clonotype was recorded many times. The CDR3 sequence: CASSGYRESNTEAFF. Here the CDR3 DNA reads TGTGCCAGTAGTGGATACAGGGAATCTAACACTGAAGCTTTCTTT. This chain links TRBV19 with TRBJ1-1; a weak D match, TRBD1 (6 bases). There are 15 residues in the CDR3. CDR1 is LNHDA and CDR2 is SQIVND in the germline V gene (reference sequence). Trimming left V 5 bases short and J 2 bases short, with 15 bases between.

There are many counts of this clonotype. The genes are TRBV12-3 or TRBV12-4 and TRBJ1-2, with 9 bases aligning to TRBD1. V lost 6 bases, J lost 3 bases, and 8 bases stayed unmatched. CDR3 size: 15 residues. The CDR3 loop is CASSRGQGVYYGYTF. The CDR3, as DNA: TGTGCCAGCAGCCGGGGACAGGGAGTTTACTATGGCTACACCTTC.

This clonotype was counted many times. CDR3 nucleotide sequence: TGTGCCAGCGGTAGCGGGGGACTCACAGATACGCAGTATTTT. Translated: CASGSGGLTDTQYF. This sequence joins TRBV5-4 and TRBJ2-3, with TRBD2 identical over 9 bases. This CDR3 contains 14 residues. Germline V gives CDR1 SGHNT, CDR2 YYREEE (reference sequence). Trimming at V came to 7 bases and at J to 2 bases, leaving 5 bases not matched to a gene. Full variable domain (remainder filled in from reference TRBV5-4 and TRBJ2-3): ETGVTQSPTHLIKTRGQQVTLRCSSQSGHNTVSWYQQALGQGPQFIFQYYREEENGRGNFPPRFSGLQFPNYSSELNVNALELDDSALYLCASGSGGLTDTQYFGPGTRLTVL.

The rearrangement uses TRBV9 and TRBJ1-2, with 9 bases identical to TRBD1. V shed 0 bases, J shed 0 bases, and the junction held 3 bases outside the gene matches. Per the germline V gene, CDR1 is SGDLS and CDR2 is YYNGEE. The CDR3 is 16 residues long. The CDR3 spells CASSVARDRANYGYTF. CDR3 nucleotide sequence: TGTGCCAGCAGCGTAGCCCGGGACAGGGCTAACTATGGCTACACCTTC.